Sequencing of this T cell receptor (beta chain) was carried out in a study of blood T cell repertoires in COVID-19. At the level of the study: Resolution of symptoms, clearance, or two negative PCRs was present in recovered Cohort 3 donors. Collection of acute and convalescent COVID-19 samples took place in the United States, Italy and Spain. T cells, B-cell-depleted T cells, or PBMCs supplied cDNA or gDNA.

Study members were between about 18 and 95 years old and lived in 24 US regions. The CDR3 totals 16 residues. CDR1 is SGHRS, CDR2 YFSETQ, per germline. With V trimmed by 4 bases and J by 5 bases, 12 bases remained unmatched. Assay: immunoSEQ multiplex PCR; the TCRdb copy retains only in-frame clones and omits some. The table records more than 200,000 clones, around 87% of them present only once. The sample was PBMCs or T cells enriched from blood (not recorded which). This chain connects TRBV5-1 to TRBJ2-1; TRBD2 matches 7 bases. This TCR was sampled from a man younger than 45 in a cohort exposed to, infected with or recovered from COVID-19 (not recorded which). As DNA, the CDR3 is TGCGCCAGCAGCCCCCCGGGGCTGGGAGGGAACAATGAGCAGTTCTTC. This translates into CASSPPGLGGNNEQFF.